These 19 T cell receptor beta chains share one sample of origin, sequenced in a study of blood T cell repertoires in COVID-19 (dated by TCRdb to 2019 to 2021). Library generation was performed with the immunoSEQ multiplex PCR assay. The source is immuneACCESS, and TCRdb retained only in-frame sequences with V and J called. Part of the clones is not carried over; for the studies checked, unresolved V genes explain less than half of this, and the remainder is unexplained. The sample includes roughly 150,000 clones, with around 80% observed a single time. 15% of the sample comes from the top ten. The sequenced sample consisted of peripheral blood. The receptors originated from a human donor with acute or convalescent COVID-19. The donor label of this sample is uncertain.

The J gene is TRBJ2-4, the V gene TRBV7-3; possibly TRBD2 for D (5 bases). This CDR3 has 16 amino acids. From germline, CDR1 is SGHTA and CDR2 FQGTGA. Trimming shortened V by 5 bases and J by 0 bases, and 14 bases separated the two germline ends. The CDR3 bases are TGTGCCAGCAGCCTCCCGGGAAAGGGAGCCAAAAACATTCAGTACTTC. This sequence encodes CASSLPGKGAKNIQYF.

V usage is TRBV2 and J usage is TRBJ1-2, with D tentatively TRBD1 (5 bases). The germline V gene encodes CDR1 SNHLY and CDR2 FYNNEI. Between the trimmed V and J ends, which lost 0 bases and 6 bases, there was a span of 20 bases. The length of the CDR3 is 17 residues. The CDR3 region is CASSEALRAGFLHGYTF. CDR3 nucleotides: TGTGCCAGCAGTGAAGCGCTTCGGGCAGGGTTTTTGCATGGCTACACCTTC.

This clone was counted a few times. The DNA for the CDR3 is TGTGCCAGCAGTGCCGGGCTAGGGAGTGAACTGTTTTTT. It yields the protein CASSAGLGSELFF. The rearrangement links TRBV25-1 to TRBJ1-4; D is ambiguous. The ends were cut back, 4 bases at V and 12 bases at J, with 15 bases in the middle. Germline CDR1 is MGHDK and CDR2 is SYGVNS. This CDR3 contains 13 residues.

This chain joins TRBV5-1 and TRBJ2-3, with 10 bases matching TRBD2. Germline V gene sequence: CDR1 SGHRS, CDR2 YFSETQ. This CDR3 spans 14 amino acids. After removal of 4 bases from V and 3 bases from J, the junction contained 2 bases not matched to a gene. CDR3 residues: CASSRSGGTDTQYF. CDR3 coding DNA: TGCGCCAGCAGCCGTAGCGGGGGGACAGATACGCAGTATTTT.

Here the CDR3 reads CASSRTGGTGELFF. CDR3 bases: TGTGCCAGCAGTCGGACAGGGGGCACCGGGGAGCTGTTTTTT. The chain joins TRBV6-2 or TRBV6-3 to TRBJ2-2; TRBD1 matches at 10 bases. This CDR3 contains 14 residues. V gave up 5 bases and J gave up 4 bases; unmatched junction bases: 1. Germline CDR1 MNHEY, CDR2 SVGEGT.

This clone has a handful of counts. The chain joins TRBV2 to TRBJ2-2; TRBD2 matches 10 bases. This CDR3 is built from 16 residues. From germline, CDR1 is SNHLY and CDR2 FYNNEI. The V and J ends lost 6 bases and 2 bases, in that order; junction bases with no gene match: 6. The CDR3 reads CASSARTSGNTGELFF. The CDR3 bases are TGTGCCAGCAGCGCCCGGACTAGCGGAAACACCGGGGAGCTGTTTTTT.

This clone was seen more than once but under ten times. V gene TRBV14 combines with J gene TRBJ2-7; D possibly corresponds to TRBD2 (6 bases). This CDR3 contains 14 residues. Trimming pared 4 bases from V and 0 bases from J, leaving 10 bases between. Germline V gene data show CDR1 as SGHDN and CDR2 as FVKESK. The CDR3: CASSRGGLSYEQYF. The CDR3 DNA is TGTGCCAGCAGCCGGGGAGGCCTCTCCTACGAGCAGTACTTC.

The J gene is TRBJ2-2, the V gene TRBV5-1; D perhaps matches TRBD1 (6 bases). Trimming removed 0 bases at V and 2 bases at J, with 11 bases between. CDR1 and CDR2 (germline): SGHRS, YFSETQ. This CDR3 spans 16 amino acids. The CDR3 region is CASSLEAGDNTGELFF. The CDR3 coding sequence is TGCGCCAGCAGCTTGGAGGCAGGGGATAACACCGGGGAGCTGTTTTTT.

The CDR3: CASSPQDRVGTEAFF. DNA of the CDR3: TGTGCCAGCTCACCACAGGACAGGGTTGGCACTGAAGCTTTCTTT. This chain joins TRBV18 and TRBJ1-1, with 8 bases matching TRBD1. The CDR3 contains 15 residues. Germline V gene lookup returns CDR1 KGHSH and CDR2 LQKENI. Unmatched junction bases numbered 5, after V lost 1 base and J lost 4 bases.

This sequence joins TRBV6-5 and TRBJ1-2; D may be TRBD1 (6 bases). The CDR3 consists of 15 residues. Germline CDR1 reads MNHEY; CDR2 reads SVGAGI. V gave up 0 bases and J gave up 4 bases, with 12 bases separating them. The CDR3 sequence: CASSYSWQGSYGYTF. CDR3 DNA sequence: TGTGCCAGCAGTTACTCATGGCAGGGGAGCTATGGCTACACCTTC.

Here the CDR3 DNA reads TGTGCCTGGAGCGTTAGAGGGACAGTCGCGGTAGGCTACACCTTC. It encodes CAWSVRGTVAVGYTF. This chain connects TRBV30 to TRBJ1-2, with 7 bases matching TRBD1. CDR1 GTSNPN and CDR2 SVGIG come from the germline V gene (reference sequence). Unmatched junction bases numbered 15, after V lost 3 bases and J lost 8 bases. The CDR3 has 15 residues.

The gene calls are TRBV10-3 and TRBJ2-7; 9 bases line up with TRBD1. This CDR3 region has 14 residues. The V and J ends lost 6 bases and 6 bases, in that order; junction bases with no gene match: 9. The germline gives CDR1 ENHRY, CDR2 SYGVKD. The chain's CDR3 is CAIRGDREGSEQYF. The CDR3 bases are TGTGCCATCAGGGGGGACAGGGAAGGGAGCGAGCAGTACTTC.

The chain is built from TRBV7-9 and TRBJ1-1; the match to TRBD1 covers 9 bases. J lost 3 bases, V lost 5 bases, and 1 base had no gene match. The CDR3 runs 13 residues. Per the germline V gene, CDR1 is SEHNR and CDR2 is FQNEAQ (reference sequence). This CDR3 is CASSRTGDTEAFF. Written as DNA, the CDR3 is TGTGCCAGCAGCCGGACAGGGGACACTGAAGCTTTCTTT.

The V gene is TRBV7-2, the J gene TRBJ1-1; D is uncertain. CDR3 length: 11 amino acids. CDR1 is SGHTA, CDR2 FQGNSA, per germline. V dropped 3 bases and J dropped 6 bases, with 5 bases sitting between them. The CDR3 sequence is CASSFSAEAFF. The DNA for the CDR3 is TGTGCCAGCAGCTTTTCGGCTGAAGCTTTCTTT.

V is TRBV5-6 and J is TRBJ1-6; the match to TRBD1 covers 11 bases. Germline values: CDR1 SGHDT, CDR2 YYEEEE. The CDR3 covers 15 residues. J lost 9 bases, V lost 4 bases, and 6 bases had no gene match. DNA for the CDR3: TGTGCCAGCAGCATCAGGACAGGGGGCAGTTCACCCCTCCACTTT. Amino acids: CASSIRTGGSSPLHF.

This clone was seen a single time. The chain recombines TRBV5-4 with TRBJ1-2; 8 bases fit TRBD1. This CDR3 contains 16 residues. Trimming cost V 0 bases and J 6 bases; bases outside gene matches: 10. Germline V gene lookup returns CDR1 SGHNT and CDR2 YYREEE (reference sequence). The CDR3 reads CASSLASGQGGDGYTF. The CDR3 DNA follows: TGTGCCAGCAGCTTGGCGTCAGGACAGGGAGGAGATGGCTACACCTTC.

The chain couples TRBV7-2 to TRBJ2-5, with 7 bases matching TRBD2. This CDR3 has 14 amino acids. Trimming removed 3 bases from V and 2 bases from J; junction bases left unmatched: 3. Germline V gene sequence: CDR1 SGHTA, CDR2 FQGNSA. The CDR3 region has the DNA TGTGCCAGCAGCTTGGCGGGGGTGCAAGAGACCCAGTACTTC. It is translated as CASSLAGVQETQYF. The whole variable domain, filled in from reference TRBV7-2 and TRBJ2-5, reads GAGVSQSPSNKVTEKGKDVELRCDPISGHTALYWYRQSLGQGLEFLIYFQGNSAPDKSGLPSDRFSAERTGGSVSTLTIQRTQQEDSAVYLCASSLAGVQETQYFGPGTRLLVL.

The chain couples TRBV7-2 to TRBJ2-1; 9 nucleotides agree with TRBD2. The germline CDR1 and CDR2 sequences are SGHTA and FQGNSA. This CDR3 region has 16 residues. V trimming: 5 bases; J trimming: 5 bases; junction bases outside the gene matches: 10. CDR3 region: CASSRRPTSGHNEQFF. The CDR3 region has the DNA TGTGCCAGCAGCCGGCGACCGACTAGCGGCCACAATGAGCAGTTCTTC.

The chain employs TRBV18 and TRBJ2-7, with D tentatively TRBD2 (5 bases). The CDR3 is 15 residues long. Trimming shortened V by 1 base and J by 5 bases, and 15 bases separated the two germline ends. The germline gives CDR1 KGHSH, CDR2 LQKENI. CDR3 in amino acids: CASSPLGETTHEQYF. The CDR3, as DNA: TGTGCCAGCTCACCACTCGGGGAAACGACCCACGAGCAGTACTTC.